The 26 T cell receptor beta chains below come from one sample, sequenced in a study of cytomegalovirus exposure and HLA in healthy donors. This PCR relied on a set of 60 Vbeta primers and 13 Jbeta primers. Assay: immunoSEQ multiplex PCR; the TCRdb copy retains only in-frame clones and omits some. The data show roughly 200,000 clones, with about 81% seen just once and less than 3.5% held by the top ten. The sample consisted of PBMCs. These receptor sequences come from a middle-aged woman in good health and CMV-seronegative.

The J gene is TRBJ1-2, the V gene TRBV30; D possibly corresponds to TRBD1 (5 bases). CDR1 is GTSNPN, CDR2 SVGIG, per germline (reference sequence). V was shortened by 3 bases and J by 8 bases, with 16 bases between the two germline ends. The CDR3 sequence is 13 residues long. The CDR3 here is CAWRGGSNGGYTF. DNA for the CDR3: TGTGCCTGGAGGGGGGGGTCTAATGGAGGCTACACCTTC. Variable domain in full (rest from reference TRBV30 and TRBJ1-2): SQTIHQWPATLVQPVGSPLSLECTVEGTSNPNLYWYRQAAGRGLQLLFYSVGIGQISSEVPQNLSASRPQDRQFILSSKKLLLSDSGFYLCAWRGGSNGGYTFGSGTRLTVV.

The CDR3 nucleotides read TGTGCCAGCAGCCTCACTAGCGGAGGTCAAGAGACCCAGTACTTC. This encodes CASSLTSGGQETQYF. The rearrangement joins TRBV7-3 to TRBJ2-5, with TRBD2 matching over 8 bases. The CDR3 is 15 amino acids. CDR1 is SGHTA, CDR2 FQGTGA, per germline. Trimming at V came to 5 bases and at J to 2 bases, leaving 7 bases not matched to a gene. The whole variable domain, remainder taken from reference TRBV7-3 and TRBJ2-5, is GAGVSQTPSNKVTEKGKYVELRCDPISGHTALYWYRQSLGQGPEFLIYFQGTGAADDSGLPNDRFFAVRPEGSVSTLKIQRTERGDSAVYLCASSLTSGGQETQYFGPGTRLLVL.

The V call is TRBV18, the J call TRBJ2-3; 9 bases agree with TRBD1. CDR1 and CDR2 from the germline V gene are KGHSH and LQKENI. The CDR3 consists of 17 residues. Germline trimming cut 3 bases from V and 0 bases from J; bases unmatched to any gene: 7. The CDR3 DNA sequence: TGTGCCAGCTCACCCGTCGCCGGGACAGGGAGCACAGATACGCAGTATTTT. Translation: CASSPVAGTGSTDTQYF. Supplemented by reference TRBV18 and TRBJ2-3, the full variable domain reads NAGVMQNPRHLVRRRGQEARLRCSPMKGHSHVYWYRQLPEEGLKFMVYLQKENIIDESGMPKERFSAEFPKEGPSILRIQQVVRGDSAAYFCASSPVAGTGSTDTQYFGPGTRLTVL.

The CDR3 region is CASSQAEGSNQPQHF. In DNA, the CDR3 is TGCGCCAGCAGCCAAGCGGAGGGGAGCAATCAGCCCCAGCATTTT. J is TRBJ1-5 and V is TRBV4-1; TRBD1 might be the D (5 bases). The V gene's germline CDR1 is MGHRA and CDR2 YSYEKL. V gave up 1 base and J gave up 1 base, with 8 bases separating them. The CDR3 sequence is 15 residues long.

This rearrangement joins TRBV7-7 to TRBJ2-5; 8 positions agree with TRBD1. The CDR3 extends over 14 amino acids. CDR1 is SSHAT and CDR2 is FNYEAQ in the germline V gene (reference sequence). Trimming removed 2 bases from V and 4 bases from J; junction bases left unmatched: 3. CDR3 amino acids: CASSLSTGVETQYF. In DNA, the CDR3 is TGTGCCAGCAGCTTATCGACAGGGGTAGAGACCCAGTACTTC. The whole variable domain, remainder taken from reference TRBV7-7 and TRBJ2-5, is GAGVSQSPRYKVTKRGQDVTLRCDPISSHATLYWYQQALGQGPEFLTYFNYEAQPDKSGLPSDRFSAERPEGSISTLTIQRTEQRDSAMYRCASSLSTGVETQYFGPGTRLLVL.

V usage is TRBV19 and J usage is TRBJ1-5, with 8 bases identical to TRBD1. V was clipped by 5 bases and J by 4 bases; unmatched bases: 4. This CDR3 is built from 14 residues. Germline V gives CDR1 LNHDA, CDR2 SQIVND (reference sequence). The CDR3 nucleotides are TGTGCCAGTAGTGCCGACAGGGGTAATCAGCCCCAGCATTTT. This sequence encodes CASSADRGNQPQHF.

This sequence joins TRBV7-6 and TRBJ1-6; the D gene is possibly TRBD1 (6 bases). There are 14 residues in the CDR3. V shed 4 bases and J shed 10 bases, with 14 bases lying between them. The germline V gene has CDR1 SGHVS and CDR2 FNYEAQ. CDR3 residues: CASSSDRLGSPLHF. The CDR3 bases are TGTGCCAGCAGCTCAGACAGGCTAGGCTCACCCCTCCACTTT.

The V and J genes are TRBV19 and TRBJ2-7, with 7 bases matching TRBD1. Germline V CDR1 and CDR2: LNHDA, SQIVND (reference sequence). The junction had 5 bases not matched to a gene; V was cut back by 3 bases and J by 3 bases. The CDR3 is 14 residues long. The CDR3 DNA follows: TGTGCCAGTAGTATCACGGGACAGATCTACGAGCAGTACTTC. Its protein is CASSITGQIYEQYF.

The chain employs TRBV5-6 and TRBJ1-1, with D tentatively TRBD1 (5 bases). Trimming stripped 4 bases from V and 4 bases from J, with 14 bases between. The CDR3 is made up of 14 amino acids. CDR1 is SGHDT, CDR2 YYEEEE, per germline. This chain's CDR3 is CASSGGFLGTEAFF. CDR3 bases: TGTGCCAGCAGCGGGGGGTTTTTGGGCACTGAAGCTTTCTTT.

The chain carries TRBV5-1 and TRBJ2-7; D remains unclear. The CDR3 sequence is 13 residues long. CDR1 is SGHRS and CDR2 is YFSETQ in the germline V gene. Trimming took off 0 bases at V and 5 bases at J, with 9 bases between the two ends. For the CDR3, the DNA is TGCGCCAGCAGCTTGGTAGATGCCCACGAGCAGTACTTC. Protein: CASSLVDAHEQYF.

V gene TRBV5-1 combines with J gene TRBJ2-1; TRBD2 matches 11 bases. Trimming took 4 bases from V and 7 from J; bases not matched to a gene: 10. Germline V gene data show CDR1 as SGHRS and CDR2 as YFSETQ. This CDR3 has 16 amino acids. Written as DNA, the CDR3 is TGCGCCAGCAGCCCTAAACTAGCGGGAGTTAGTAATGAGCAGTTCTTC. This encodes CASSPKLAGVSNEQFF.

The V and J genes are TRBV11-2 and TRBJ1-1; TRBD1 might be the D (5 bases). Germline CDR1 reads SGHAT; CDR2 reads FQNNGV. This CDR3 has 16 residues. V was shortened by 0 bases and J by 4 bases, with 15 bases between the two germline ends. CDR3 sequence: CASSLEQATGGTEAFF. DNA for the CDR3: TGTGCCAGCAGCTTAGAACAGGCCACCGGGGGCACTGAAGCTTTCTTT.

V is TRBV28 and J is TRBJ1-4, with 7 bases fitting TRBD1. V lost 2 bases to trimming and J lost 6 bases; unmatched junction nucleotides: 15. CDR1 and CDR2 from the germline V gene are MDHEN and SYDVKM. This CDR3 has 18 residues. CDR3 residues: CASSLGSGGYIADEKLFF. The CDR3 DNA sequence: TGTGCCAGCAGTTTAGGATCAGGGGGATACATCGCGGATGAAAAACTGTTTTTT.

The chain is built from TRBV2 and TRBJ2-7; TRBD1 matches 10 bases. The germline CDR1 and CDR2 sequences are SNHLY and FYNNEI. V lost 6 bases to trimming and J lost 3 bases; unmatched junction nucleotides: 8. The CDR3 runs 15 residues. The CDR3: CASRPDRGPFYEQYF. Here the CDR3 DNA reads TGTGCCAGCAGGCCTGACAGGGGGCCCTTCTACGAGCAGTACTTC.

The chain is built from TRBV12-5 and TRBJ1-5, with D possibly being TRBD1 (5 bases). V lost 5 bases, J lost 3 bases, and 8 bases lay in between. Germline V lookup: CDR1 LGHNT, CDR2 FRNRAP. The length of the CDR3 is 13 residues. CDR3 sequence reads: CASGAGNNQPQHF. DNA for the CDR3: TGTGCTAGTGGTGCAGGGAACAATCAGCCCCAGCATTTT.

The rearrangement joins TRBV4-2 to TRBJ1-5; weak D call: TRBD1 (5 bases). The CDR3 totals 15 residues. V shed 4 bases and J shed 3 bases, with 13 bases lying between them. CDR1 LGHNA and CDR2 YNFKEQ come from the germline V gene. CDR3 sequence reads: CASSLPGSHNQPQHF. In DNA, the CDR3 is TGTGCCAGCAGCCTTCCAGGGTCCCACAATCAGCCCCAGCATTTT.

V gene TRBV23-1 combines with J gene TRBJ2-5; D may be TRBD1 (7 bases). TRBV23-1 has ORF status, its function being uncertain. The CDR3 is 16 amino acids. V dropped 7 bases and J dropped 3 bases, with 21 bases sitting between them. Here the CDR3 DNA reads TGCGCCAGCACTCACTCCGACGACAGGGAGGAAGAGACCCAGTACTTC. It yields the protein CASTHSDDREEETQYF.

The chain links TRBV7-2 to TRBJ1-5; D remains ambiguous. This CDR3 is 13 amino acids long. Germline values: CDR1 SGHTA, CDR2 FQGNSA. The V end lost 5 bases, the J end lost 3 bases, and 8 bases lay between the germline ends. The CDR3 DNA sequence: TGTGCCAGCAGCCCGAGGGCCAATCAGCCCCAGCATTTT. Translated: CASSPRANQPQHF. Filled out from reference TRBV7-2 and TRBJ1-5, the complete variable domain reads GAGVSQSPSNKVTEKGKDVELRCDPISGHTALYWYRQSLGQGLEFLIYFQGNSAPDKSGLPSDRFSAERTGGSVSTLTIQRTQQEDSAVYLCASSPRANQPQHFGDGTRLSIL.

The genes are TRBV19 and TRBJ2-2, with 9 bases identical to TRBD1. This CDR3 has 15 residues. The J segment lost 6 bases and the V segment lost 4 bases, leaving 6 bases of the junction unmatched. From germline, CDR1 is LNHDA and CDR2 SQIVND (reference sequence). CDR3 nucleotides: TGTGCCAGTAGTAGAGACAGGGGGATGGCCGGGGAGCTGTTTTTT. Translating gives CASSRDRGMAGELFF.

The gene calls are TRBV7-9 and TRBJ2-1; 8 bases line up with TRBD2. This CDR3 has 16 amino acids. Germline CDR1 is SEHNR and CDR2 is FQNEAQ (reference sequence). V lost 2 bases and J lost 8; bases outside the gene matches: 11. The CDR3 nucleotides are TGTGCCAGCAGCTTATCAGCGGGAGTGTTTCCGGATGAGCAGTTCTTC. Protein sequence: CASSLSAGVFPDEQFF.

V usage is TRBV7-8 and J usage is TRBJ1-2; 7 bases are a match to TRBD1. Germline loops: CDR1 SGHVS, CDR2 FQNEAQ. The V segment lost 4 bases and the J segment 3 bases; nucleotides outside the gene matches: 8. This CDR3 is built from 15 residues. CDR3 residues: CASSSGTATDYGYTF. CDR3 nucleotide sequence: TGTGCCAGCAGCTCCGGGACAGCCACAGACTATGGCTACACCTTC.

As DNA, the CDR3 is TGTGCCAGCAGCCAACAGGGCCGGGGCTATGGCTACACCTTC. As protein: CASSQQGRGYGYTF. This chain connects TRBV2 to TRBJ1-2; TRBD1 might be the D (6 bases). The CDR3 has 14 residues. The germline gives CDR1 SNHLY, CDR2 FYNNEI. Trimming removed 6 bases at V and 4 bases at J, with 15 bases between.

The CDR3 DNA reads as TGTGCCAGCAGCCCCCTATTTGGGGAGCTGTTTTTT. Translation gives CASSPLFGELFF. The J gene is TRBJ2-2, the V gene TRBV9; D not resolved. The germline V gene encodes CDR1 SGDLS and CDR2 YYNGEE. This CDR3 has 12 amino acids. V was trimmed by 4 bases and J by 8 bases, leaving 9 bases between them.

The J gene is TRBJ2-2, the V gene TRBV4-1; a possible D gene is TRBD2 (5 bases). V was cut by 0 bases and J by 0 bases, with 14 bases left in between. Germline-derived CDR1 and CDR2 are MGHRA and YSYEKL. The CDR3 totals 18 residues. The CDR3 DNA is TGCGCCAGCAGCCAAGATCTCTGGAGAGGGTCGAACACCGGGGAGCTGTTTTTT. It yields the protein CASSQDLWRGSNTGELFF.

V and J are TRBV27 and TRBJ2-7, with 8 nucleotides matching TRBD1. The CDR3 spans 13 residues. The V and J ends lost 4 bases and 4 bases, in that order; junction bases with no gene match: 3. Germline V gives CDR1 MNHEY, CDR2 SMNVEV (reference sequence). Here the CDR3 DNA reads TGTGCCAGCAGTTGGGGACAGGTATACGAGCAGTACTTC. Translated: CASSWGQVYEQYF.

This clone was seen a handful of times. The chain employs TRBV5-1 and TRBJ1-2; no firm D call. The CDR3 runs 14 residues. Germline V CDR1 and CDR2: SGHRS, YFSETQ. V lost 0 bases and J lost 0, with 6 bases in between. CDR3 sequence: CASSLGRTNYGYTF. The CDR3 DNA is TGCGCCAGCAGCTTGGGGCGGACTAACTATGGCTACACCTTC.